Listed below are T cell receptor beta chains from one sample, sequenced in a study of identical twins. TCRdb reprocessed the 5' RACE reads via MiXCR and lists one record per CDR3 protein. The sample contains around 550,000 distinct CDR3 sequences, nearly 15% of which appear only once. These sequences were also reported in another study, on yellow fever vaccine responses in identical twins.

The source material was CD4+ T cells sorted from blood. Every receptor here comes from a woman aged 18-29 years in good health. CDR3s include the opening cysteine and the closing phenylalanine or tryptophan. A D gene is named only where the DNA matches it firmly. The size of a clone is reported for some rows only, either as once, few or many, or as a class for expanded clones.

J gene,clone size,V gene,D gene,CDR3 DNA,CDR3 protein
TRBJ2-1,many,TRBV24-1,TRBD2,TGTGCCACTGCCGGACGCGCTAGCGGGATAAATGAGCAGTTCTTC,CATAGRASGINEQFF
TRBJ2-4,NA,TRBV11-3,NA,TGTGCCAGCAGCTTAGGCGTTAATGAAGCCAAAAACATTCAGTACTTC,CASSLGVNEAKNIQYF
TRBJ2-5,NA,TRBV10-3,TRBD1,TGTGCCATCAGTACGGTTGGACAGGGTCAAGAGACCCAGTACTTC,CAISTVGQGQETQYF
TRBJ1-1,NA,TRBV12-3/TRBV12-4,NA,TGTGCCAGCAGTCCGGGGAGACTGGGCACTGAAGCTTTCTTT,CASSPGRLGTEAFF
TRBJ1-1,few,TRBV6-1,TRBD1,TGTGCCAGCACCAGACAGGGTACAGGCACTGAAGCTTTCTTT,CASTRQGTGTEAFF
TRBJ1-1,NA,TRBV7-9,TRBD1,TGTGCCAGCAGCTTAGGGACAGGGGGCTGGAAAGCTTTCTTT,CASSLGTGGWKAFF
TRBJ2-1,NA,TRBV11-2,NA,TGTGCCAGCAGCTTAGTAGGAACAGGGAGCTCCTACAATGAGCAGTTCTTC,CASSLVGTGSSYNEQFF
TRBJ2-1,few,TRBV20-1,TRBD2,TGCAGTGCTAGGACTAGCGGTGAGCAGTTCTTC,CSARTSGEQFF
TRBJ2-5,NA,TRBV10-3,TRBD2,TGTGCCATCAGGGCGGCGGGAGGAGAGACCCAGTACTTC,CAIRAAGGETQYF
TRBJ1-6,NA,TRBV12-3/TRBV12-4,NA,TGTGCCAGCAGTTTAAGTCTACAGGGAGTATGCCACTTT,CASSLSLQGVCHF
TRBJ1-1,few,TRBV12-3/TRBV12-4,NA,TGTGCCAGCAGTCAACCCAGGAGGACGAACACTGAAGCTTTCTTT,CASSQPRRTNTEAFF
TRBJ1-1,few,TRBV20-1,NA,TGCAGTGCTACGGGGGGCAACACTGAAGCTTTCTTT,CSATGGNTEAFF
TRBJ2-3,many,TRBV5-1,NA,TGCGCCAGCAGCTTGAACACAGATACGCAGTATTTT,CASSLNTDTQYF
TRBJ2-7,many,TRBV6-5,TRBD1,TGTGCCAGCAGTTACTCGAAAAGGACAGGGAGGTACGAGCAGTACTTC,CASSYSKRTGRYEQYF
TRBJ2-1,NA,TRBV7-9,TRBD1,TGTGCCAGCAGTCCTAACAGGGGGCTTTACAATGAGCAGTTCTTC,CASSPNRGLYNEQFF
TRBJ1-6,few,TRBV28,NA,TGTGCCAGCAGTATAGCTAGCTCCTATAATTCACCCCTCCACTTT,CASSIASSYNSPLHF
TRBJ2-1,few,TRBV28,TRBD2,TGTGCCAGCAAGGCTCCTAGCGGGAGTCCGACGTGGGATGAGCAGTTCTTC,CASKAPSGSPTWDEQFF
TRBJ2-1,few,TRBV5-1,TRBD2,TGCGCCAGCAGCTTGGCTAGCGGGGGCACCTACAATGAGCAGTTCTTC,CASSLASGGTYNEQFF
TRBJ1-1,NA,TRBV7-8,TRBD1,TGTGCCAGCAGCTTACGGGACAGGGTCACTGAAGCTTTCTTT,CASSLRDRVTEAFF
TRBJ2-1,NA,TRBV10-2,TRBD2,TGCGCCAGCAGTGATTGGGGTAGCGGGCGGTTCTTC,CASSDWGSGRFF
TRBJ2-5,few,TRBV5-1,NA,TGCGCCAGCAGCTTCTTCGGGTCCCGGGAGACCCAGTACTTC,CASSFFGSRETQYF
TRBJ2-7,NA,TRBV25-1,TRBD2,TGTGCCAGCGGAGGACTGCGGGGGTACGAGCAGTACTTC,CASGGLRGYEQYF
TRBJ2-1,NA,TRBV12-3/TRBV12-4,NA,TGTGCCAGCAGGTTTTTTGCGGCAAGCAATGAGCAGTTCTTC,CASRFFAASNEQFF
TRBJ2-1,NA,TRBV20-1,TRBD2,TGCAGTGCTAGAGCAAGCGGGGTTTACAATGAGCAGTTCTTC,CSARASGVYNEQFF
TRBJ2-1,few,TRBV7-2,NA,TGTGCCAGCAGCTTAGACGGGACCGGATCCTACAATGAGCAGTTCTTC,CASSLDGTGSYNEQFF
TRBJ2-1,few,TRBV5-1,NA,TGCGCCAGCAGCCCGGGACCGGACTCCTACAATGAGCAGTTCTTC,CASSPGPDSYNEQFF
TRBJ1-2,few,TRBV9,NA,TGTGCCAGCAGCGTAGCCCCCTCGGCAGTAGCTAACTATGGCTACACCTTC,CASSVAPSAVANYGYTF
TRBJ2-2,many,TRBV7-6,NA,TGTGCCAGCAGCTTATCCTCAGGACCGAACACCGGGGAGCTGTTTTTT,CASSLSSGPNTGELFF
TRBJ2-1,many,TRBV6-1,NA,TGTGCCAGCAGTGAAGCGACTAGGCGTGAGCAGTTCTTC,CASSEATRREQFF
TRBJ2-2,NA,TRBV5-1,NA,TGCGCCAGCAGCTCAACAGGGAGGGGGAACACCGGGGAGCTGTTTTTT,CASSSTGRGNTGELFF
TRBJ2-5,few,TRBV7-6,NA,TGTGCCAGCAGCTTAATTGCTGCTGAGACCCAGTACTTC,CASSLIAAETQYF
TRBJ2-1,NA,TRBV5-1,NA,TGCGCCAGCAGCTCTCTCCCCTCAGAAAATGAGCAGTTCTTC,CASSSLPSENEQFF
TRBJ2-5,few,TRBV28,TRBD2,TGTGCCAGCAGCACACCAGGACTAGGAAGTCAAGAGACCCAGTACTTC,CASSTPGLGSQETQYF
TRBJ2-3,NA,TRBV12-3/TRBV12-4,NA,TGTGCCAGCAGTTTACAGCGACTGTACACAGATACGCAGTATTTT,CASSLQRLYTDTQYF